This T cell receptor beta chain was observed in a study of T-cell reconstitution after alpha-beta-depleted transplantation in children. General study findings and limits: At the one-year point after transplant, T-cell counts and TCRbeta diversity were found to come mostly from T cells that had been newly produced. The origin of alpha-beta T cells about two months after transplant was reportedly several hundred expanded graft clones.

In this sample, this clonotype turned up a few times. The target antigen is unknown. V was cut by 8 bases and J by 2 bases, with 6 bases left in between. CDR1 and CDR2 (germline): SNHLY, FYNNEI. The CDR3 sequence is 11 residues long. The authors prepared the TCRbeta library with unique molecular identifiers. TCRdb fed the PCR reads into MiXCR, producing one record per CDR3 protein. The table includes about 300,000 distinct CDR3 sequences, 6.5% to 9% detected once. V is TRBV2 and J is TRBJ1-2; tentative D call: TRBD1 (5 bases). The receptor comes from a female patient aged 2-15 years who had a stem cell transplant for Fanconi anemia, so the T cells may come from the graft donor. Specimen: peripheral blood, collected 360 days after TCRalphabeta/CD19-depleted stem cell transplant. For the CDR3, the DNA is TGTGCCAGCGCAGGGAACTATGGCTACACCTTC. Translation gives CASAGNYGYTF.